The present entry profiles one TCR beta chain with its context. This clone's antigen is unknown. It is unclear where the CDR3 begins or ends on the DNA, so no DNA is shown, and the CDR3 is as TCRdb lists it. The cohort was made up of hundreds of healthy bone marrow donors. All cohort members were sampled while nominally healthy, although unrecorded immune exposures were likely present. The donor tested CMV seronegative and was one of the 352 seronegative cohort members. Each donor provided a peripheral blood sample, and peripheral blood mononuclear cells were used for TCR beta sequencing. Genomic DNA extraction from the blood cell samples was performed with the Qiagen DNeasy Blood Extraction Kit. Preparation of the library involved the immunoSEQ multiplex PCR assay. For the multiplex PCR, a mixture combining 60 forward primers for TCR Vbeta segments and 13 reverse primers for TCR Jbeta segments was used. Amplification of the CDR3 region of rearranged TCR beta genes was performed with a multiplex PCR assay on genomic DNA. The Illumina HiSeq System was used to sequence the amplified TCR beta libraries as 87-base-pair reads. On the study's bioinformatics: A later analysis tallied tens of millions of unique TCR beta chains across the 640 or so repertoires, and approximately 9.9 million of those chains were shared by two or more donors. Raw reads were error-corrected and collapsed into unique sequences by a nearest-neighbor algorithm in which closely related sequences were merged to remove PCR and sequencing errors. V, D and J gene segments were assigned by aligning CDR3 sequences to IMGT reference sequences. For a sequence to be retained, a match of at least six nucleotides to both a V gene segment and a J gene segment was required. Rearrangements were classified as productive when the CDR3 lacked stop codons and remained in frame with V and J, and all other rearrangements were classified as non-productive. Following IMGT convention, CDR3 was defined as the stretch from the second conserved V-encoded cysteine to the conserved J-encoded phenylalanine. Sequences without an unambiguous match to a single V gene segment were excluded from the earlier analysis of several hundred of the donors. An earlier analysis of 587 of the donors called V segments functional above 56.7% productive rearrangements and segregating when the between-donor standard deviation exceeded 5%. A statistical classification framework was developed to diagnose cytomegalovirus status using the catalog of TCR beta chain sequences. In a later analysis, TCR nucleotide sequences were compared against IMGT/GENE-DB human TR gene sequences so that V and J genes could be assigned. A later analysis assigned CDR3 sequences and most-parsimonious VDJ recombination scenarios with the TCRdist pipeline. In a later analysis, each TCR beta chain was defined by its CDR3 amino acid sequence together with its V-gene family, and reads without a unique V-gene family were excluded. As a way to deal with suspected cross-contamination and a sequencing artifact, a later analysis dropped nearly 600 nucleotide sequences that were highly shared and had low generation probability. In a later analysis, a clonal expansion index was calculated for each public chain from normalized within-repertoire ranks of inferred template counts. Generation probabilities in a later analysis came from a VDJ recombination model fitted to out-of-frame rearrangements, and those results were checked against IGoR. In a later analysis, hypergeometric tests were used to score TCR-TCR, TCR-HLA and TCR-CMV co-occurrence, with a repertoire-size bias correction applied to TCR pairs. In a later analysis, false discovery rates were estimated by permuting HLA or CMV assignments 20 times. In a later analysis, co-occurring TCRs were grouped using DBSCAN, and TCRdist sequence similarity was added for clustering within HLA-allele-positive subsets. Co-occurrence clustering excluded repertoires with fewer than 30,000 or more than 120,000 public chains, plus five with anomalous nucleotide sharing. TCRdb re-hosts the immuneACCESS table, in-frame sequences only. Its copies lack some clones; in the studies checked, an unresolved V gene accounts for under half of them, and the cause for the rest is not known. V and J calls and clone size are those listed in that table; D and trimming were worked out from the DNA. The sample table lists some 210,000 clones, 78% of them with a count of one. The ten largest account for approximately 3.9% of the sample.

From the cysteine up to the phenylalanine, the CDR3 has a length of 18 residues. These data are taken from a study of cytomegalovirus exposure and HLA in healthy donors (dated by TCRdb to the late 2010s). Turning to the overall study: An earlier analysis of roughly 500 of the donors reported 276 Gb of sequence data and approximately 120 million unique TCR beta sequences obtained from some 200 million T cells. The number of typed donors differed by locus: 629-630 for A, B, C, DRB1 and DQB1; 500 to 550 for DQA1; over 600 for DPA1; and roughly 450 for DPB1. In an earlier analysis of a few hundred of the donors, high-throughput TCR beta sequencing was used to judge whether each TCR beta V gene segment behaved as functional or pseudogenic. The study was designed to test whether signatures of past pathogen exposure could be identified by cataloging public T cell receptors. The study used immunosequencing to profile the T cell repertoires of several hundred subjects and linked those repertoires to cytomegalovirus serostatus. In the later analysis, no new phenotypic data were used to find candidate immune exposures; instead, reliance was placed on TCR beta sequences and their occurrence across donors. A later genetic analysis used genome-wide SNP genotypes for about 55% of the 666 donors, treating that subset as a discovery cohort. The genetic ancestry cluster associated with self-reported Caucasian donors included 65% to 90% of the roughly 360 genotyped donors. The study combined high-throughput TCR immunosequencing, statistical association of individual TCRs with disease status, and machine learning to predict cytomegalovirus infection status. HLA typing covered class I and class II loci at four-digit resolution. A later analysis re-examined previously published TCR beta repertoires from more than 600 donors and added high-resolution HLA genotyping to investigate patterns of TCR occurrence. An early release that covered roughly 600 HLA-typed donors contained approximately 300 gigabases of sequencing data and 80 million or so unique TCR sequences. Donor age, sex, ethnicity and CMV serostatus were collected together with the repertoire data. A separate validation cohort of some 130 different subjects was used in addition to the roughly 700-subject first cohort. On average, around 230,000 unique TCR beta nucleotide sequences were sequenced per donor among a few hundred genotyped donors of the cohort, with roughly 18% of those sequences being non-productive. Every repertoire in the discovery cohort had been generated on one and the same sequencing platform. Several DR-DQ haplotypes were treated as single units for association and clustering because of strong linkage in the cohort. Beyond this particular receptor, the publication reports: Linkage disequilibrium might explain the correlated functional status among segregating V segments, but an unknown experimental factor could not be ruled out. An association between a missense DCLRE1C variant and V-gene and J-gene trimming of TCR beta chains was found in a later genetic analysis and replicated in an independent cohort. According to a later analysis, parvovirus B19, influenza, CMV and Epstein-Barr virus appeared linked to several top co-occurrence clusters. This cohort had only TCR beta chains sequenced, and the lack of alpha or paired-chain data limited which features could be detected. Most TCR sequences were seen in very few donors, while some public TCRs were found in many individuals. The classifier was reported to diagnose cytomegalovirus status with high specificity and sensitivity in both the original cohort and the validation cohort. A cluster of highly shared sequence variants was judged likely to be a technical artifact of the sequencing pipeline. An earlier analysis of several hundred of the donors showed that most TCR beta V segments appeared in productive rearrangements either about 90% or about 30% of the time, which broadly matched IMGT annotations. The presence/absence analyses assumed that sequencing depth was roughly uniform across donors, and that assumption may not be true. Because some donors lacked HLA typing at each locus, the association tests relied only on the typed subset. Most CMV-associated TCR beta chains appeared to be HLA-restricted in a later analysis, and the HLA associations seemed to be driven largely by CMV exposure. A later genetic analysis reported fewer N-insertions in productive TCRs among donors in an Asian-associated ancestry cluster than the roughly 690-donor mean. The authors suggested that the approach could potentially be generalized to other disease states and immunological phenotypes. Strong co-occurrence of HLA alleles, especially DR and DQ, made assigning TCR associations to individual alleles difficult. Some IMGT-functional V segments, including TRBV6-2 and TRBV6-3, could not be distinguished by the 87-base-pair reads and were therefore excluded. Compared with equally common non-associated chains, HLA-associated TCR beta chains in a later analysis were more clonally expanded and had lower generation probabilities. In a later analysis, TCR association rates were found to vary across HLA loci, with the most associated TCRs seen for DRB1 alleles and the fewest for HLA-C alleles. Because counts were too low, some 16 rarely observed V segments, including chromosome 9 orphons, were excluded from the earlier analysis of several hundred of the donors. In vitro tests confirmed that a few of the cytomegalovirus-associated TCR beta chains recognize cytomegalovirus antigens. In a later analysis, 16,951 TCR beta sequences were associated with specific HLA alleles at a false discovery rate of 0.05. Immune exposure information for the cohort was limited to CMV serostatus. In the study, some 160 TCR beta chains were listed as associated with cytomegalovirus. A further reported finding was that TCR beta sequences accurately predicted the HLA-A and HLA-B alleles for most subjects in the first cohort.

The TCR sequence derives from a male donor in good health and CMV-seronegative. Sequenced material: PBMCs. The chain is encoded by TRBV12-2 joined to TRBJ2-1; no DNA check was done on the table's D call, TRBD2. TRBV12-2 is deemed a pseudogene. The CDR3 reads CASRLAFWGLGSYNEQFF.